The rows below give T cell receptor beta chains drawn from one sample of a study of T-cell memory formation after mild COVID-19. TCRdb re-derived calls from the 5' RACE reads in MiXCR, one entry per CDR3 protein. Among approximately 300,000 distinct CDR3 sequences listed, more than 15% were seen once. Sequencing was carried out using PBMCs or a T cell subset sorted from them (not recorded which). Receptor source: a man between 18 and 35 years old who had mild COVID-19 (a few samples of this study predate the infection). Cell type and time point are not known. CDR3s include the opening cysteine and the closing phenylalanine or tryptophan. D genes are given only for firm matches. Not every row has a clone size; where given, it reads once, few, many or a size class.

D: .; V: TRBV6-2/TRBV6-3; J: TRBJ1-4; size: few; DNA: TGTGCCAGCAGCCTTCAAGGACAGCTAGATGAAAAACTGTTTTTT; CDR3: CASSLQGQLDEKLFF
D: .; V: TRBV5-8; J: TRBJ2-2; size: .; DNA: TGTGCCAGCAGCTCGTCGGTTGGGGATCCCGGGGAGCTGTTTTTT; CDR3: CASSSSVGDPGELFF
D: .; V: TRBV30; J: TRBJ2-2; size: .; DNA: TGTGCCTGGAGTGGAGTAGGGGAGCTGTTTTTT; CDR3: CAWSGVGELFF
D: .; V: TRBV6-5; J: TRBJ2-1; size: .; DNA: TGTGCCAGCAGTTACTCTTTAAACAATGAGCAGTTCTTC; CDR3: CASSYSLNNEQFF
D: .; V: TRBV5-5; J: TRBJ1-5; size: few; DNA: TGTGCCAGCAGCCCTTGGGGCAATAGCAATCAGCCCCAGCATTTT; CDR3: CASSPWGNSNQPQHF
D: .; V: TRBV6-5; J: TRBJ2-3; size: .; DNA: TGTGCCAGCAATTGGCCAGATACGCAGTATTTT; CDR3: CASNWPDTQYF
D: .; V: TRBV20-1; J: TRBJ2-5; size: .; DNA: TGCAGTGCTAGTTCGGCCCATGAGACCCAGTACTTC; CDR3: CSASSAHETQYF
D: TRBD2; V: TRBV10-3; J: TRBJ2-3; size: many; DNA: TGTGCCATCAGCTCGCTGCTAGCGGTCACAGATACGCAGTATTTT; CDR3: CAISSLLAVTDTQYF
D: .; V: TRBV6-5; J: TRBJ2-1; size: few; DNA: TGTGCCAGCAGCCGCTCACGACTTGACAATGAGCAGTTCTTC; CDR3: CASSRSRLDNEQFF
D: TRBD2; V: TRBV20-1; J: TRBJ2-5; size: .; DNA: TGCAGTGCCACCCCTTTCGCGCGGGGGGGGGAAGAGACCCAGTACTTC; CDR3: CSATPFARGGEETQYF
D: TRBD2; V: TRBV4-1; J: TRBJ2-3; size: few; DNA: TGCGCCAGCAGCCCGGGGGCTAGCGGGGGACATAGCACAGATACGCAGTATTTT; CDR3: CASSPGASGGHSTDTQYF
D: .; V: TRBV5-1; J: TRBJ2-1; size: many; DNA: TGCGCCAGCGGAAGGGGGGCGGGTGAGCAGTTCTTC; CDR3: CASGRGAGEQFF
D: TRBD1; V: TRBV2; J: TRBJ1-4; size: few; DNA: TGTGCCAGCTCGACCAGGGGGGAAAAACTGTTTTTT; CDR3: CASSTRGEKLFF
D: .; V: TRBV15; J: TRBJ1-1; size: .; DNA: TGTGCCACCAGCCGACAAACCGGGACTGAGAACACTGAAGCTTTCTTT; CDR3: CATSRQTGTENTEAFF
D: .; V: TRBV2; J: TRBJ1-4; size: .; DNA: TGTGCCAGTCGGTGGAGCGAAACTAATGAAAAACTGTTTTTT; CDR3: CASRWSETNEKLFF
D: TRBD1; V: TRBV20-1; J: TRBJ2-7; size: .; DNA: TGCAGTGCTGGGACAGGTTACGAGCAGTACTTC; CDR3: CSAGTGYEQYF
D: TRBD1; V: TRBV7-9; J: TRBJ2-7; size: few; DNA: TGTGCCAGCGGGGCCGCGGGACAGGGCTCTGCCGAGCAGTACTTC; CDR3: CASGAAGQGSAEQYF
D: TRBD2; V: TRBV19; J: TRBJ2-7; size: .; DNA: TGTGCCAGTAGTGGGACTAGCGGGGGAACTAGCTCCTACGAGCAGTACTTC; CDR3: CASSGTSGGTSSYEQYF